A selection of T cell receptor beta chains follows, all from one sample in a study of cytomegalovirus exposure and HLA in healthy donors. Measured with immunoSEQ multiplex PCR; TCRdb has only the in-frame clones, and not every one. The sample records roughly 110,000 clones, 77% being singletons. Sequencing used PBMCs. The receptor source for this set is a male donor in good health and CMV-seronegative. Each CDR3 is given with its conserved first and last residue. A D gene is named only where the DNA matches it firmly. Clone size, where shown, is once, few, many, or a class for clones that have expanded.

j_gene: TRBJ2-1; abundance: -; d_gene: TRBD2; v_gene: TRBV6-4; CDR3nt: TGTGCCAGCACCCCGTCCCGGGAGGGCGGTCATGAGCAGTTCTTC; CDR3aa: CASTPSREGGHEQFF
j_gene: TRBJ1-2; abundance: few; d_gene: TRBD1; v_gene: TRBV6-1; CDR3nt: TGTGCCAGCAGTGGTACAGGGGATTTCTATGGCTACACCTTC; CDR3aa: CASSGTGDFYGYTF
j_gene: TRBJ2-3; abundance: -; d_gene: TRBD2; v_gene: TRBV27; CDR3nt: TGTGCCAGCAGTCGGACTAGCGGGAGGTATACGCAGTATTTT; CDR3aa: CASSRTSGRYTQYF
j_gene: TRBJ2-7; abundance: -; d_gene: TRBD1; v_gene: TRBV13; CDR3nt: TGTGCCAGCAGCGACAAAGGACAGGGAGACTACGAGCAGTACTTC; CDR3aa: CASSDKGQGDYEQYF
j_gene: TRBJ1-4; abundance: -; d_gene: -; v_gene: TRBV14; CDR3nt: TGTGCCAGCAGCGAATCCCGCAACCTGGCAGGGGCGCATGGTGGTCGACTGTTTTTT; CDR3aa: CASSESRNLAGAHGGRLFF
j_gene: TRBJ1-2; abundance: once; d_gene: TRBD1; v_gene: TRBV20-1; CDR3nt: TGCAGTGCTAGAGGACAGGGGGGCTACACCTTC; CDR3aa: CSARGQGGYTF
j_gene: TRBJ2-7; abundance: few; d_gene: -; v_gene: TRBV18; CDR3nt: TGTGCCAGCTCAAGTACTACAATGGGCTACGAGCAGTACTTC; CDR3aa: CASSSTTMGYEQYF
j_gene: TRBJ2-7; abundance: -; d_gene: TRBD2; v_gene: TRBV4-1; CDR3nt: TGCGCCAGCAGCTTCCGGCAGCTAGCGGGAGAGGTGGACGAGCAGTACTTC; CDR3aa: CASSFRQLAGEVDEQYF
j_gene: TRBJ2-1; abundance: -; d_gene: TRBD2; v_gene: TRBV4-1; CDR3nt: TGCGCCAGCAGCCAAATAGCGGGAGGGCTGGGAGAGCAGTTCTTC; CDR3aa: CASSQIAGGLGEQFF
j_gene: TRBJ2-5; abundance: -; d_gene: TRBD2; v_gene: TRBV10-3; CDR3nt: TGTGCCATCAGTGATAGGCAGGGAGTAGCGGGCTCCCCCCAAGAGACCCAGTACTTC; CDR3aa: CAISDRQGVAGSPQETQYF
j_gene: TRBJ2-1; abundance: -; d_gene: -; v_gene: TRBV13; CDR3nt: TGTGCCAGCAGCTTAGGGACTATCAATGAGCAGTTCTTC; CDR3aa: CASSLGTINEQFF
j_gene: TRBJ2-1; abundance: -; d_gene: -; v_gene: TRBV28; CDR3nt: TGTGCCAGCAGTTTAGATTACCGCCGTCGGGACAATGAGCAGTTCTTC; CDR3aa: CASSLDYRRRDNEQFF
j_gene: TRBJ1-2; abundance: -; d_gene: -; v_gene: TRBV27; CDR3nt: TGTCCGGGCGGGGGCTACACCTTC; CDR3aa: CPGGGYTF
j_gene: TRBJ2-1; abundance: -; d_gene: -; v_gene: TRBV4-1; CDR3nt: TGCGCCAACAGCCAAAAAGAGGGCGGGCAATACAATGAGCAGTTCTTC; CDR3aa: CANSQKEGGQYNEQFF
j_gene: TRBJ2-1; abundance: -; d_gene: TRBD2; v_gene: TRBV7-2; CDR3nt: TGTGCCAGCAGCTTAGGGGGGAGCGGGAGGAACAACAATGAGCAGTTCTTC; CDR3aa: CASSLGGSGRNNNEQFF
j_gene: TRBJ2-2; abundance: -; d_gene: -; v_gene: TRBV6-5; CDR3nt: TGTGCCATCCGCCGGGATACCGGGGAGCTGTTTTTT; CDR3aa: CAIRRDTGELFF
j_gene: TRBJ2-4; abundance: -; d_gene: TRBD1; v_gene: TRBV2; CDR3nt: TGTGCCAGCAGTCAAGATTTGGGACAGGGGGTTCAGTACTTC; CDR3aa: CASSQDLGQGVQYF
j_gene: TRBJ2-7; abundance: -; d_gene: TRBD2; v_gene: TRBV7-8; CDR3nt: TGTGCCAGCAGCGATTCCGGGACTAGCGGGAGGCTCGAGCAGTACTTC; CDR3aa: CASSDSGTSGRLEQYF
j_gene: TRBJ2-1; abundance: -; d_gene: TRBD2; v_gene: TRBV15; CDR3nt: TGTGCCACCAGCAGAGCCCGACTAGCGAACAATGAGCAGTTCTTC; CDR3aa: CATSRARLANNEQFF
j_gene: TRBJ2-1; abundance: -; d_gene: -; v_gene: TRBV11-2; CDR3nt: TGTGCCAGCAGCTTACTGGCGACAAATGAGCAGTTCTTC; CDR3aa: CASSLLATNEQFF
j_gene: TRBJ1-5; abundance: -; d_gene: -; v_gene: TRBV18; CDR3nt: TGTGCCAGCTCGGGCTTAGATAGCAATCAGCCCCAGCATTTT; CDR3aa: CASSGLDSNQPQHF
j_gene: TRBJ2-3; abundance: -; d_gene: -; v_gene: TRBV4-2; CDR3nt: TGTGCCAGCAGCCAAGGCGACCCATCGACATTATTTGTAGGAGATACGCAGTATTTT; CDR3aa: CASSQGDPSTLFVGDTQYF
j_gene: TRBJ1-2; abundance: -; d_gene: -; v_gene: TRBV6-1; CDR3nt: TGTGCCAGCATCATGGGGGCCTATGGCTACACCTTC; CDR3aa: CASIMGAYGYTF
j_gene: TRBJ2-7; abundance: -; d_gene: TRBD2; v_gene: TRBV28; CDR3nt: TGTGCCAGCAGTTACATCCCTCTGAGCGGGAACAAGGACTTC; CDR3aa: CASSYIPLSGNKDF
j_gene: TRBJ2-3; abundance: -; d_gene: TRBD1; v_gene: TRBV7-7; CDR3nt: TGTGCCAGCAGTAAGGACAGGGGGCGGGGTACGCAGTATTTT; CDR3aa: CASSKDRGRGTQYF
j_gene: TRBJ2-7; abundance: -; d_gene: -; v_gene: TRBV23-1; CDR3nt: TGCGCCAGCAGTCACGAGCGGGACAGGCTATTCACCTACGAGCAGTACTTC; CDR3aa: CASSHERDRLFTYEQYF
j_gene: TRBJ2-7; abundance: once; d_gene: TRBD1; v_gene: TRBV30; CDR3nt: TGTGCCTGGAGCTTACAGGGGGCTATCTACGAGCAGTACTTC; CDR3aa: CAWSLQGAIYEQYF
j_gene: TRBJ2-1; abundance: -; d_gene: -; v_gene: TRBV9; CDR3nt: TGTGCCAGCAGCGCCGGAGGAGGCTCCTACAATGAGCAGTTCTTC; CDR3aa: CASSAGGGSYNEQFF
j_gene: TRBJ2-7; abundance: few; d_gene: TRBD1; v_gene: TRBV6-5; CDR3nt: TGTGCCAGCAGTCTGGACAGGGGAAGGTACGAGCAGTACTTC; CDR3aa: CASSLDRGRYEQYF
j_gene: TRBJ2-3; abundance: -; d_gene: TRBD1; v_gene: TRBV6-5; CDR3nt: TGTGCCAGCAGTTACGGGACAGGGGGCCCAGATACGCAGTATTTT; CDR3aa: CASSYGTGGPDTQYF
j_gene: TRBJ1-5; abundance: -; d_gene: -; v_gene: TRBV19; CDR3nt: TGTGCCAGTATGAGATTGGAGGGGCAGAATCAGCCCCAGCATTTT; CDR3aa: CASMRLEGQNQPQHF
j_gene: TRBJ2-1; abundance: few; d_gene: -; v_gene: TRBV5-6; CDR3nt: TGTGCCAGCAGCTTGTCTTCGAGGGCTGGAATCGACAATGAGCAGTTCTTC; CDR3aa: CASSLSSRAGIDNEQFF
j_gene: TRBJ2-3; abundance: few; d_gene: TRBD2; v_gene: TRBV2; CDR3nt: TGTGCCAGCAGTTCGGGACTAGCGGGAAGGATGGATACGCAGTATTTT; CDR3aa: CASSSGLAGRMDTQYF
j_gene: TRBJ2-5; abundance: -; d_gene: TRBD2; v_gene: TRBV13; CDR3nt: TGTGCCAGCAGCCCCCGGGAAGCGGGAGTGGAGAAAGAGACCCAGTACTTC; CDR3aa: CASSPREAGVEKETQYF
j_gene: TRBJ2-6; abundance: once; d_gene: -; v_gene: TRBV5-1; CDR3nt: TGCGCCAGCAGCTTGTCCAGGGCGGGGGCCAACGTCCTGACTTTC; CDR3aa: CASSLSRAGANVLTF
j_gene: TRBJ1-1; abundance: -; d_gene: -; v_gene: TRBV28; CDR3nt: TGTGCCAGCAAATCCGTGGGGGGTACTGAAGCTTTCTTT; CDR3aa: CASKSVGGTEAFF
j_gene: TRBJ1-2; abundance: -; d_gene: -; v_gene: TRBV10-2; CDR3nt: TGCGCCAGCAGTGACAGGGATGGCTACACCTTC; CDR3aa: CASSDRDGYTF
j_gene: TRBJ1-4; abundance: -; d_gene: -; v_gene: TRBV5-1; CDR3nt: TGCGCCAGCAGAAGAACCCAAATGAGCGAAAAACTGTTTTTT; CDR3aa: CASRRTQMSEKLFF
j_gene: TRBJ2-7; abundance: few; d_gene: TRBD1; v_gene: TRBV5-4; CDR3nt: TGTGCCAGCAGCGCGCCCCCGGGACAGGGAGACTACGAGCAGTACTTC; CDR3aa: CASSAPPGQGDYEQYF
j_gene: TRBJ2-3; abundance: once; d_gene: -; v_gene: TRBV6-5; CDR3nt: TGTGCCAGCAGTCGCGGTAGAACCGCAGATACGCAGTATTTT; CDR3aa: CASSRGRTADTQYF
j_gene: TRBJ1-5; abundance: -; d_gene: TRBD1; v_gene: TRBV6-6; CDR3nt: TGTGCCAGCAGTTACTCAGGACAGGGGATTCAGCCCCAGCATTTT; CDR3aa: CASSYSGQGIQPQHF
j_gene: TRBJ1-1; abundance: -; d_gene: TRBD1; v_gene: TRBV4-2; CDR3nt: TGTGCCAGCAGCACTCCGCACTCAGGGGGCGGCATGAACACTGAAGCTTTCTTT; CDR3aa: CASSTPHSGGGMNTEAFF
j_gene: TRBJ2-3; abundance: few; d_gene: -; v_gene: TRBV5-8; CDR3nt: TGTGCCAGCAGCTTGGGAGTTAGCTACAGCACAGATACGCAGTATTTT; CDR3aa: CASSLGVSYSTDTQYF
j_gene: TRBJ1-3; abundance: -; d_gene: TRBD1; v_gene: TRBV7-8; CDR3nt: TGTGCCAGCAGCCCGGGGGACAGACTTTTGAACACCATATATTTT; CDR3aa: CASSPGDRLLNTIYF
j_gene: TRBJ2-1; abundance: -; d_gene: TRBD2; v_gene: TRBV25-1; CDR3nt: TGTGCCAGCGGGGATCTCGCGGGAGGGCACAATGAGCAGTTCTTC; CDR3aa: CASGDLAGGHNEQFF
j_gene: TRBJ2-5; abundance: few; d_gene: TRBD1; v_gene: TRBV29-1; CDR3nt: TGCAGCGTTGAAGGACAGGGGCGATTGGTGGCCCAGTACTTC; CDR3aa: CSVEGQGRLVAQYF
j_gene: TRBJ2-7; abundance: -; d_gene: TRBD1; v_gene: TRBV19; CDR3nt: TGTGCCAGTAGCCACCGGGACAGGGGCTCCTACGAGCAGTACTTC; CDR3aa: CASSHRDRGSYEQYF
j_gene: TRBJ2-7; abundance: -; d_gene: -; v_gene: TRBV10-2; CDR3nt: TGCGCCAGCAGTGAGCGATTAGCGGCCTACGAGCAGTACTTC; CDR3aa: CASSERLAAYEQYF
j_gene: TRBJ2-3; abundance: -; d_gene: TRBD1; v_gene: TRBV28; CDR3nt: TGTGCCAGCAGGGGCCGGGACAGGGTCCCAGATACGCAGTATTTT; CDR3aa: CASRGRDRVPDTQYF
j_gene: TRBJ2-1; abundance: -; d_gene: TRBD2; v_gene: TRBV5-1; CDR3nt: TGCGCCAGCAGCTTGGCGGGGGGGCCTGGGCAGTTCTTC; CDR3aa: CASSLAGGPGQFF
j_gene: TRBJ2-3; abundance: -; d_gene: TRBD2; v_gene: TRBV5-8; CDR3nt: TGTGCCAGCACCAAACTAGCGGGAGGTGCAGATACGCAGTATTTT; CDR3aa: CASTKLAGGADTQYF
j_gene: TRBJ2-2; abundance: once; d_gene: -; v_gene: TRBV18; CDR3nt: TGTGCCAGCTCACCAAATAGAGGTACCGGGGAGCTGTTTTTT; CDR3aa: CASSPNRGTGELFF
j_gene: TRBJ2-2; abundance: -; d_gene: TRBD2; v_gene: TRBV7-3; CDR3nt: TGTGCCAGCAGCCCGGAGGGACTAGCGGGAGAGATAGGGGAGCTGTTTTTT; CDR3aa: CASSPEGLAGEIGELFF